This passage covers 15 T cell receptor beta chains from one sample sequenced in a study of response to subunit inactivated influenza vaccine. TCRdb re-analysed the RT-PCR reads in MiXCR, keeping a single row per CDR3 protein. The sample holds approximately 700,000 distinct CDR3 sequences, approximately 14% seen once. This specimen consisted of PBMCs from blood, obtained roughly 12 days after vaccination. The source of these receptors is a man in his fifties who received an inactivated influenza vaccine.

The rearrangement joins TRBV20-1 to TRBJ2-4, with D tentatively TRBD1 or TRBD2 (5 bases each). There are 12 residues in the CDR3. The V and J ends lost 6 bases and 10 bases respectively, with 16 bases between them. The V gene's germline CDR1 is DFQATT and CDR2 SNEGSKA (reference sequence). CDR3 region: CSAVGPLRIQYF. The CDR3 DNA sequence: TGCAGTGCCGTGGGACCTCTTCGGATTCAGTACTTC.

Only a few counts were recorded for this clonotype. V gene TRBV29-1 combines with J gene TRBJ2-1; 8 bases match TRBD2. Germline V gene data show CDR1 as SQVTM and CDR2 as ANQGSEA. This CDR3 spans 14 amino acids. The V and J ends lost 1 base and 2 bases, in that order; junction bases with no gene match: 1. CDR3 coding DNA: TGCAGCGTTGAAGTCGGGAGGGCCTACAATGAGCAGTTCTTC. Its protein is CSVEVGRAYNEQFF.

Only a few counts were recorded for this clonotype. This sequence joins TRBV6-1 and TRBJ2-2; D gene unclear. The CDR3 has 14 residues. Per the germline V gene, CDR1 is MNHNS and CDR2 is SASEGT. Between the trimmed V and J ends, which lost 6 bases and 4 bases, there was a span of 12 bases. CDR3 residues: CASSSRRSTGELFF. Here the CDR3 DNA reads TGTGCCAGCAGCTCCCGACGGAGCACCGGGGAGCTGTTTTTT.

The gene calls are TRBV3-1 and TRBJ2-1; D is unresolved. CDR1 and CDR2 from the germline V gene are LGHDT and YNNKEL (reference sequence). This CDR3 has 14 amino acids. Deletions cut 0 bases from V and 12 bases from J, with 15 bases between. CDR3 nucleotide sequence: TGTGCCAGCAGCCAAGATTTATTGGTTGGTGGGCAGTTCTTC. It encodes CASSQDLLVGGQFF.

The chain is built from TRBV4-1 and TRBJ2-5; perhaps TRBD2 as D (6 bases). The germline CDR1 and CDR2 sequences are MGHRA and YSYEKL. There are 14 residues in the CDR3. V gave up 5 bases and J gave up 3 bases, with 13 bases separating them. CDR3 coding DNA: TGCGCCAGCAGCTCCCTAGCGACAGAAGAGACCCAGTACTTC. As protein: CASSSLATEETQYF.

The chain joins TRBV6-2 or TRBV6-3 to TRBJ1-2; D gene unclear. The germline V gene has CDR1 MNHEY and CDR2 SVGEGT. CDR3 length: 14 residues. Trimming removed 6 bases at V and 6 bases at J, with 17 bases between. This chain's CDR3 is CASRPTGREHGYTF. The DNA for the CDR3 is TGTGCCAGCAGGCCAACCGGAAGGGAACATGGCTACACCTTC.

This clonotype was counted ten times or more. This rearrangement joins TRBV28 to TRBJ2-5, with 7 nucleotides matching TRBD1. There are 15 residues in the CDR3. V lost 4 bases, J lost 2 bases, and 7 bases stayed unmatched. The germline V gene encodes CDR1 MDHEN and CDR2 SYDVKM. Here the CDR3 DNA reads TGTGCCAGCAGTTCCGCACGACAGGGACAAGAGACCCAGTACTTC. This sequence encodes CASSSARQGQETQYF.

The chain links TRBV10-3 to TRBJ2-1; D call uncertain. Trimming stripped 0 bases from V and 7 bases from J, with 10 bases between. CDR1 is ENHRY and CDR2 is SYGVKD in the germline V gene. The CDR3 has 14 amino acids. The CDR3 reads CAISESPSPNEQFF. DNA for the CDR3: TGTGCCATCAGTGAGTCACCCAGCCCTAATGAGCAGTTCTTC.

This clonotype has more than one count but fewer than ten. This chain joins TRBV6-1 and TRBJ1-1; 12 nucleotides line up with TRBD1. V dropped 6 bases and J dropped 4; count of bases not matched to a gene: 12. Germline CDR1 and CDR2: MNHNS and SASEGT. The length of the CDR3 is 17 residues. In nucleotides, the CDR3 is TGTGCCAGCAGATCTTTAGCCGGGACAGGGGGCCGCACTGAAGCTTTCTTT. Its protein is CASRSLAGTGGRTEAFF.

CDR3 sequence reads: CASSLDAGSMDGYTF. The CDR3 DNA is TGTGCCAGCAGCTTAGATGCAGGGAGCATGGATGGCTACACCTTC. The chain links TRBV7-2 to TRBJ1-2; TRBD1 might be the D (5 bases). The CDR3 totals 15 residues. V lost 1 base to trimming and J lost 6 bases, with 15 bases between them. CDR1 is SGHTA and CDR2 is FQGNSA in the germline V gene.

This clonotype has at least ten counts. The rearrangement joins TRBV5-8 to TRBJ2-1; TRBD1 is a possible D gene (6 bases). The CDR3 is made up of 15 amino acids. The V gene's germline CDR1 is SGHTS and CDR2 YDEGEE. V lost 0 bases to trimming and J lost 8 bases, with 15 bases between them. The CDR3 is CASSLGTGYGDEQFF. The CDR3 nucleotides are TGTGCCAGCAGCTTGGGTACAGGGTATGGCGATGAGCAGTTCTTC.

There are many counts of this clonotype. V and J are TRBV27 and TRBJ2-2; perhaps TRBD1 as D (6 bases). V lost 6 bases to trimming and J lost 5 bases, with 10 bases between them. Germline lookup yields CDR1 MNHEY and CDR2 SMNVEV (reference sequence). CDR3 length: 13 amino acids. The DNA for the CDR3 is TGTGCCAGCAGCTTCGACAGGACCGGGGAGCTGTTTTTT. Its protein product is CASSFDRTGELFF.

The J gene is TRBJ1-4, the V gene TRBV27; 7 nucleotides align to TRBD1. The ends lost 4 bases at V and 5 bases at J; junction bases unmatched: 4. This CDR3 spans 14 amino acids. Germline V gives CDR1 MNHEY, CDR2 SMNVEV (reference sequence). The CDR3 nucleotides are TGTGCCAGCAGTTCGGTACAGGGGAATGAAAAACTGTTTTTT. Its translation: CASSSVQGNEKLFF.

This clonotype was detected ten times or more. The chain is built from TRBV12-3 or TRBV12-4 and TRBJ2-1, with D possibly being TRBD2 (7 bases). This CDR3 has 14 residues. The ends were cut back, 0 bases at V and 9 bases at J, with 12 bases in the middle. The CDR3 region has the DNA TGTGCCAGCAGTTTAGCGGGGGGGCAGGGTGAGCAGTTCTTC. Translation gives CASSLAGGQGEQFF.

This clonotype was detected only a few times. CDR3 nucleotide sequence: TGTGCCTGGAAAACAGGGACAGGGGCCAACGTCCTGACTTTC. It is translated as CAWKTGTGANVLTF. The chain links TRBV30 to TRBJ2-6, with D possibly TRBD1 on 6 matching bases. This CDR3 comprises 14 residues. Germline assignment: CDR1 GTSNPN and CDR2 SVGIG (reference sequence). V was trimmed by 4 bases and J by 4 bases, leaving 11 bases between them. Filled out from reference TRBV30 and TRBJ2-6, the complete variable domain reads SQTIHQWPATLVQPVGSPLSLECTVEGTSNPNLYWYRQAAGRGLQLLFYSVGIGQISSEVPQNLSASRPQDRQFILSSKKLLLSDSGFYLCAWKTGTGANVLTFGAGSRLTVL.